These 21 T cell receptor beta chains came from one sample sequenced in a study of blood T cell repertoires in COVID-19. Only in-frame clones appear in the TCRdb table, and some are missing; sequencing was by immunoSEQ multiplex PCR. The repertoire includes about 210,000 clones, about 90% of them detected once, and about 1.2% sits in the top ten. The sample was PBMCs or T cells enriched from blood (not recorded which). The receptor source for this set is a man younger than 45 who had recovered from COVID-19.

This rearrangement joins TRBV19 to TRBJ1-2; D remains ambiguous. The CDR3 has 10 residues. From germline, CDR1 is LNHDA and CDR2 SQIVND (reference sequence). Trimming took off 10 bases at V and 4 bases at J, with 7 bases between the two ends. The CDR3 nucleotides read TGTGCCACCTATTCCTATGGCTACACCTTC. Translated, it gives CATYSYGYTF.

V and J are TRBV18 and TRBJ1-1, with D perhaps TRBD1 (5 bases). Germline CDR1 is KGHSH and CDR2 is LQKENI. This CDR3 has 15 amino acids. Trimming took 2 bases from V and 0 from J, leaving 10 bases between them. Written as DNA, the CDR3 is TGTGCCAGCTCACCATTGGCAGGGTTGAACACTGAAGCTTTCTTT. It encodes CASSPLAGLNTEAFF.

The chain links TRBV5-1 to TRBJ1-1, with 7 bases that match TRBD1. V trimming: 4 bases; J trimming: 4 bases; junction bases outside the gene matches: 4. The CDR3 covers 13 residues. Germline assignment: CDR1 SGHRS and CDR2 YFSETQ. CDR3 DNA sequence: TGCGCCAGCAGCAGAACAGGGGCCACTGAAGCTTTCTTT. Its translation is CASSRTGATEAFF.

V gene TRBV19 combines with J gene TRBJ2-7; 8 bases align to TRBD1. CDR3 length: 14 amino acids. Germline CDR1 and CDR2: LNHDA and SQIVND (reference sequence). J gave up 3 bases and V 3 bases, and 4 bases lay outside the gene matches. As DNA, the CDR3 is TGTGCCAGTAGTATTTATGGACAGGGCTACGAGCAGTACTTC. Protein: CASSIYGQGYEQYF.

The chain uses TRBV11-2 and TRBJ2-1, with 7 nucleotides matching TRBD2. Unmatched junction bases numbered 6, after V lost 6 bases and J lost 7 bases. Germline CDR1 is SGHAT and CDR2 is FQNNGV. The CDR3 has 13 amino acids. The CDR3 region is CASRGGGKNEQFF. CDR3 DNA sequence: TGTGCCAGCAGGGGGGGAGGGAAAAATGAGCAGTTCTTC.

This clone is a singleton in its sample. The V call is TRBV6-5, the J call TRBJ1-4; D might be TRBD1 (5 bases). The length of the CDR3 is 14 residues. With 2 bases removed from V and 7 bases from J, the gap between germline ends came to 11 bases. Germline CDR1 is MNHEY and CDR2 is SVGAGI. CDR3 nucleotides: TGTGCCAGCAGTTACGAAGGGGCAAGTGAAAAACTGTTTTTT. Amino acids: CASSYEGASEKLFF.

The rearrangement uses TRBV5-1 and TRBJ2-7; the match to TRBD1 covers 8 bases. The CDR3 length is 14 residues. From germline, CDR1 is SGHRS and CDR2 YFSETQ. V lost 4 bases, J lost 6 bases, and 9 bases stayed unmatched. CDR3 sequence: CASSIQGATGEQYF. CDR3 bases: TGCGCCAGCAGCATCCAGGGGGCTACGGGCGAGCAGTACTTC.

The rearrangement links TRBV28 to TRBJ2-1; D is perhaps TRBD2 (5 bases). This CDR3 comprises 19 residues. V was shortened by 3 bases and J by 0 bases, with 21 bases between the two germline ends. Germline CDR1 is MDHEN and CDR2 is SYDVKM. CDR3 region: CASSLGLPWAGGSYNEQFF. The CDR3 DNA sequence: TGTGCCAGCAGTTTGGGCCTCCCCTGGGCAGGAGGCTCCTACAATGAGCAGTTCTTC. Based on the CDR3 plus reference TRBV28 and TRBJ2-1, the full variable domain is DVKVTQSSRYLVKRTGEKVFLECVQDMDHENMFWYRQDPGLGLRLIYFSYDVKMKEKGDIPEGYSVSREKKERFSLILESASTNQTSMYLCASSLGLPWAGGSYNEQFFGPGTRLTVL.

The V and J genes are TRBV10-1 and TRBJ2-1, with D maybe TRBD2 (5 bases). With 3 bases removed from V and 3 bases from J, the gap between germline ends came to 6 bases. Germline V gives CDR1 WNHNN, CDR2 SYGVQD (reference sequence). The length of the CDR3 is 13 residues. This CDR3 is CASSELVYNEQFF. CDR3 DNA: TGCGCCAGCAGTGAACTAGTCTACAATGAGCAGTTCTTC.

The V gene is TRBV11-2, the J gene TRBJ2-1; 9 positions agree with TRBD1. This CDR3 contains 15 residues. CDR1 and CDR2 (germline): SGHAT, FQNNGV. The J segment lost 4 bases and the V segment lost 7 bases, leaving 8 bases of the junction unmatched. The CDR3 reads CASTTGTGIYNEQFF. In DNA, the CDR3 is TGTGCCAGCACAACCGGGACAGGGATTTACAATGAGCAGTTCTTC.

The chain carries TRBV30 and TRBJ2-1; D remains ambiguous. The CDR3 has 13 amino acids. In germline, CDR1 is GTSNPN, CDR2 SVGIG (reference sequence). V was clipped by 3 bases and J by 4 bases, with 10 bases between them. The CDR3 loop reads CAWSPNQYNEQFF. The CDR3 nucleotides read TGTGCCTGGAGCCCCAACCAGTACAATGAGCAGTTCTTC.

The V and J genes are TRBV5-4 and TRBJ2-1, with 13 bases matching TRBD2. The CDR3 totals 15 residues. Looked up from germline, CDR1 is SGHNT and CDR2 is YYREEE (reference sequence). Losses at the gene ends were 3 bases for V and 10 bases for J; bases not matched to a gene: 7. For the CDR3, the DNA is TGTGCCAGCAGCTCTACTAGCGGGAGGGCAGGGGAGCAGTTCTTC. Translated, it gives CASSSTSGRAGEQFF.

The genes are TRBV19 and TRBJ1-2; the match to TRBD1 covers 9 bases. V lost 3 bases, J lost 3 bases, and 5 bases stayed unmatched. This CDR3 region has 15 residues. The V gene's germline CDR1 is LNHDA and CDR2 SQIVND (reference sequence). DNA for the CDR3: TGTGCCAGTAGTATTCAACAGGGGGCGGACTATGGCTACACCTTC. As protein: CASSIQQGADYGYTF.

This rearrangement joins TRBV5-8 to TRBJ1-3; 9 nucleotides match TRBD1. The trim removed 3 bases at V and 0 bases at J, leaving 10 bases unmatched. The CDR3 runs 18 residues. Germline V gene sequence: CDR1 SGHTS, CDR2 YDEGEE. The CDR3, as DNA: TGTGCCAGCAGCTGGTTTAACAGGGGGCACTCCTCTGGAAACACCATATATTTT. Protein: CASSWFNRGHSSGNTIYF.

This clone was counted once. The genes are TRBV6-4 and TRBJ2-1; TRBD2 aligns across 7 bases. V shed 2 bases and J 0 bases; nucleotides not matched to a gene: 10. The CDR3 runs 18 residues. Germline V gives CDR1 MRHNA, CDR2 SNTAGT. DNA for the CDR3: TGTGCCAGCAGTGACGGGGCGGCGGGGGTGAGCTCCTACAATGAGCAGTTCTTC. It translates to CASSDGAAGVSSYNEQFF.

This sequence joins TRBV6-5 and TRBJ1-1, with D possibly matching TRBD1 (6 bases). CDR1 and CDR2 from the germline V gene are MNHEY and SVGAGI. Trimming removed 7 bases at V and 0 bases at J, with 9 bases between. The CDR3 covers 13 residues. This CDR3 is CASTGQMNTEAFF. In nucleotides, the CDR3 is TGTGCCAGCACCGGACAGATGAACACTGAAGCTTTCTTT.

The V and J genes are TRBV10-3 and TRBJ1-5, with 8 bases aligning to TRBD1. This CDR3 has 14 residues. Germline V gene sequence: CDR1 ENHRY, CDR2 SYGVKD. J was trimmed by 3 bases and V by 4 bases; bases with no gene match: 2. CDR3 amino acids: CAISATGDNQPQHF. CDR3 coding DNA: TGTGCCATCAGTGCGACAGGGGACAATCAGCCCCAGCATTTT.

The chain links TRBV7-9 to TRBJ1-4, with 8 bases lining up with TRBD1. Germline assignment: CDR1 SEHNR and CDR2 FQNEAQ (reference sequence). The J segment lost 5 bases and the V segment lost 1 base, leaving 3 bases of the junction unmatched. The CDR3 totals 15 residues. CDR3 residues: CASSLGDRLNEKLFF. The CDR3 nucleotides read TGTGCCAGCAGCTTAGGGGACAGGCTGAATGAAAAACTGTTTTTT.

The CDR3 reads CASSPQSGRTDTQYF. CDR3 nucleotide sequence: TGTGCCAGCTCACCACAGAGCGGGAGGACAGATACGCAGTATTTT. This chain joins TRBV18 and TRBJ2-3; TRBD2 matches at 9 bases. CDR1 is KGHSH and CDR2 is LQKENI in the germline V gene. J lost 3 bases, V lost 1 base, and 2 bases had no gene match. The CDR3 has 15 amino acids.

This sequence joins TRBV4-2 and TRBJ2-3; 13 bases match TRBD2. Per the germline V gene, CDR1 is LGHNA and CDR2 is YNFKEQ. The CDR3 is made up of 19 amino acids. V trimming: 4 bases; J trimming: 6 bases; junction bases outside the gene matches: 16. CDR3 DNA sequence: TGTGCCAGCAGCCCACGACTAGCGGGGGGTATAAGAAATACGGATACGCAGTATTTT. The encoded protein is CASSPRLAGGIRNTDTQYF.

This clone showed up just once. The CDR3 coding sequence is TGTGCCAGCAGCTTAACTAGCGGGAGTATTGAGCAGTTCTTC. Its translation: CASSLTSGSIEQFF. The chain couples TRBV7-8 to TRBJ2-1; TRBD2 agrees at 11 bases. CDR1 and CDR2 (germline): SGHVS, FQNEAQ. J was trimmed by 9 bases and V by 2 bases; bases with no gene match: 3. The CDR3 loop spans 14 amino acids. Complete variable domain (other parts from reference TRBV7-8 and TRBJ2-1): GAGVSQSPRYKVAKRGQDVALRCDPISGHVSLFWYQQALGQGPEFLTYFQNEAQLDKSGLPSDRFFAERPEGSVSTLKIQRTQQEDSAVYLCASSLTSGSIEQFFGPGTRLTVL.